These 12 T cell receptor beta chains were all obtained from the same sample, sequenced in a study of tissue T cells after allogeneic stem cell transplantation. This table comes from immunoSEQ multiplex PCR, and its TCRdb copy is limited to in-frame clones, with some not included. The sample records tens of thousands of clones, over 60% being singletons. The source material was spleen. The receptors were sampled from a female BALB/c mouse in good health. The MHC haplotype of this mouse line is H2-d.

A remark on this clone: Gene names and germline refer to mouse. The CDR3 end lies 1 residue beyond the end of the read and is filled in from the germline J gene. The J gene is TRBJ1-4, the V gene TRBV1; TRBD1 might be the D (5 bases). V was cut by 4 bases and J by 1 base, with 7 bases left in between. The germline gives CDR1 NSQYPW, CDR2 LRSPGD (reference sequence). This CDR3 region has 14 residues. CDR3 DNA (partial): TGCACCTGCAGTGTCAGGGATTCCAACGAAAGATTATTT. Its translation: CTCSVRDSNERLF. In full, the CDR3 is CTCSVRDSNERLFF.

On this clone itself: Mouse gene names apply. The read terminates 1 residue before the CDR3 end, so the remaining end is supplied by the germline J gene. The V gene is TRBV1, the J gene TRBJ2-2; 10 bases fit TRBD1. Germline lookup yields CDR1 NSQYPW and CDR2 LRSPGD (reference sequence). The CDR3 length is 15 residues. V lost 3 bases to trimming and J lost 4 bases; unmatched junction nucleotides: 2. Incomplete CDR3 DNA: TGCACCTGCAGTGCCGGGACAGGGGTCACCGGGCAGCTCTAC. It encodes CTCSAGTGVTGQLY. The whole CDR3 sequence reads CTCSAGTGVTGQLYF.

On this clone itself: Gene names denote mouse genes. The read terminates 1 residue ahead of where the CDR3 ends, so the germline J gene completes it. The chain uses TRBV13-3 and TRBJ2-1; TRBD2 matches at 10 bases. The V and J ends lost 2 bases and 4 bases, in that order; junction bases with no gene match: 6. The CDR3 runs 16 residues. Germline CDR1 reads NNHDY; CDR2 reads SYVADS. CDR3 DNA (partial): TGTGCCAGCAGTGACCTGGGGGGGCGCGAGTATGCTGAGCAGTTC. Its translation: CASSDLGGREYAEQF. The full CDR3 reads CASSDLGGREYAEQFF.

On this clone: Each gene name is a mouse one. Sequencing ends 1 residue short of the CDR3 end; the germline J gene provides the rest. This sequence joins TRBV29 and TRBJ2-7, with TRBD1 matching over 7 bases. CDR3 length equals 14 residues. The V gene end was trimmed by 0 bases and the J gene end by 2 bases; junction bases not matched to a gene: 1. Germline lookup yields CDR1 MSHET and CDR2 SYDVDS. CDR3 sequence: CASSLSTGTYEQYF. The CDR3 DNA, read in part, is TGTGCTAGCAGTTTATCGACAGGGACCTATGAACAGTAC.

The table lists this clone with a count of one. The gene names here belong to mouse. The sequenced fragment ends 1 residue before the CDR3 boundary, so the rest is inferred from the germline J gene. The chain uses TRBV4 and TRBJ1-6, with D perhaps matching TRBD1 (6 bases). TRBJ1-6 carries the ORF label, with uncertain function. Germline CDR1 reads LGHDT; CDR2 reads YNNKQL (reference sequence). This CDR3 comprises 14 residues. Deletions cut 6 bases from V and 7 bases from J, with 13 bases between. Here the CDR3 reads CASRKGGRNSPLYF. The sequenced part of the CDR3 DNA is TGTGCCAGCAGGAAGGGGGGGAGGAATTCGCCCCTCTAC.

Points on this clone: Gene names are the mouse ones. The CDR3 extends 1 residue past the end of the read, so its final part is completed from the germline J gene. The chain combines TRBV13-2 with TRBJ2-5; weak D call: TRBD2 (6 bases). Trimming stripped 3 bases from V and 0 bases from J, with 8 bases between. CDR3 length equals 14 residues. Germline V lookup: CDR1 NNHNN, CDR2 SYGAGS (reference sequence). CDR3 bases read: TGTGCCAGCGGTGTGGGGGTTAACCAAGACACCCAGTAC. As protein: CASGVGVNQDTQY. The full CDR3 protein reads CASGVGVNQDTQYF.

A word on this clone: Genes and germline are mouse. From the germline J gene comes the end of the CDR3, since the read stops 1 residue before it. The chain links TRBV13-2 to TRBJ2-5; TRBD1 aligns across 9 bases. V lost 5 bases to trimming and J lost 1 base; unmatched junction nucleotides: 2. The CDR3 loop spans 14 amino acids. CDR1 is NNHNN and CDR2 is SYGAGS in the germline V gene (reference sequence). The CDR3 bases that were read are TGTGCCAGCGGGGACAGGGGCTACCAAGACACCCAGTAC. It is translated as CASGDRGYQDTQY. Given in full, the CDR3 is CASGDRGYQDTQYF.

Comments on this clone: Genes and germline come from the mouse. The read comes to an end 1 residue before the CDR3 does, leaving the germline J gene to fill in the end. The rearrangement links TRBV14 to TRBJ2-5; D gene ambiguous. The CDR3 is 14 amino acids. Germline CDR1 reads SGHDT; CDR2 reads FRDEAV. The V gene lost 4 bases and the J gene lost 0 bases, with 9 bases spanning the gap. The CDR3 region is CASSPTLNQDTQYF. The sequenced CDR3 bases are TGTGCCAGCAGTCCGACTCTTAACCAAGACACCCAGTAC.

A word on this clone: Mouse gene names and germline throughout. Partial CDR3 DNA: TGTGCCAGCAGTGGCGGACTGGGGGGGAATAACTATGCTGAGCAGTTC. Translating it yields CASSGGLGGNNYAEQF. The complete CDR3 reads CASSGGLGGNNYAEQFF. The rearrangement links TRBV13-2 to TRBJ2-1; 12 bases are shared with TRBD2. The CDR3 end is not reached by the read, which stops 1 residue before it; the germline J gene fills it in. The CDR3 covers 17 residues. V shed 7 bases and J 0 bases; nucleotides not matched to a gene: 8. Germline V CDR1 and CDR2: NNHNN, SYGAGS (reference sequence).

Details on this clone: The genes are named according to mouse. The CDR3 end lies 1 residue beyond the end of the read and is filled in from the germline J gene. The chain uses TRBV5 and TRBJ1-4, with 7 bases fitting TRBD1. Germline CDR1 reads LGHNA; CDR2 reads YNLKQL (reference sequence). There are 15 residues in the CDR3. Germline trimming cut 2 bases from V and 3 bases from J; bases unmatched to any gene: 3. Incomplete CDR3 DNA: TGTGCCAGCAGCCAAACCGGGACAGCCAACGAAAGATTATTT. It is translated as CASSQTGTANERLF. The CDR3 in full is CASSQTGTANERLFF.

In the case of this clone: Gene names and germline match the mouse. The read terminates 1 residue before the CDR3 end, so the remaining end is supplied by the germline J gene. V gene TRBV2 combines with J gene TRBJ2-7; D could derive from TRBD1 or TRBD2 (6 bases each). Trimming stripped 2 bases from V and 4 bases from J, with 15 bases between. The germline CDR1 and CDR2 sequences are LGHNA and YSYQKL. There are 15 residues in the CDR3. The CDR3 DNA, read in part, is TGTGCCAGCAGCCAATCAGGGTGGGGGCGTTATGAACAGTAC. Protein product: CASSQSGWGRYEQY. The entire CDR3 is CASSQSGWGRYEQYF.

About this clone: Gene names denote mouse genes. The CDR3 end lies 1 residue beyond the end of the read and is filled in from the germline J gene. J is TRBJ2-4 and V is TRBV13-2, with D unclear. The CDR3 spans 14 residues. Germline V CDR1 and CDR2: NNHNN, SYGAGS (reference sequence). Trimming stripped 0 bases from V and 5 bases from J, with 10 bases between. The sequenced CDR3 bases are TGTGCCAGCGGTGATGAAGGCCTGAGAAACACCTTGTAC. Its translation: CASGDEGLRNTLY. The whole CDR3 is CASGDEGLRNTLYF.